One sample yielded the 7 T cell receptor beta chains listed below, sequenced in a study of cytomegalovirus exposure and HLA in healthy donors. Use of 60 Vbeta and 13 Jbeta primers characterized the PCR. Here immunoSEQ multiplex PCR was the method, and the copy in TCRdb shows in-frame clones only, minus some. The sample holds roughly 150,000 clones. Sequencing was done on a sample of PBMCs. Receptors originate from a woman aged 50 to 60 in good health and CMV-seronegative.

The chain couples TRBV27 to TRBJ1-1; maybe TRBD1 (6 bases). The germline gives CDR1 MNHEY, CDR2 SMNVEV (reference sequence). The CDR3 runs 12 residues. Trimming removed 10 bases at V and 1 base at J, with 10 bases between. CDR3 amino acids: CATQDRNTEAFF. CDR3 bases: TGTGCCACCCAGGACAGGAACACTGAAGCTTTCTTT.

The J gene is TRBJ2-7, the V gene TRBV7-8; 9 nucleotides agree with TRBD1. The CDR3 runs to 15 residues. Per germline, CDR1 SGHVS and CDR2 FQNEAQ. The V segment lost 1 base and the J segment 4 bases; nucleotides outside the gene matches: 5. The CDR3 reads CASSLGDRASYEQYF. The CDR3 nucleotides are TGTGCCAGCAGCTTAGGGGACAGGGCGTCGTACGAGCAGTACTTC.

The J gene is TRBJ1-1, the V gene TRBV14; 8 nucleotides align to TRBD1. The germline V gene encodes CDR1 SGHDN and CDR2 FVKESK. V trimming: 1 base; J trimming: 8 bases; junction bases outside the gene matches: 9. The CDR3 covers 15 residues. This CDR3 is CASSQGYQTGEEAFF. CDR3 DNA sequence: TGTGCCAGCAGCCAAGGATATCAGACAGGGGAAGAAGCTTTCTTT.

V gene TRBV30 combines with J gene TRBJ1-2, with D perhaps TRBD1 (6 bases). V was shortened by 3 bases and J by 4 bases, with 18 bases between the two germline ends. CDR3 length: 15 amino acids. Germline CDR1 is GTSNPN and CDR2 is SVGIG (reference sequence). The CDR3 nucleotides read TGTGCCTGGAGCCCCCTCCGGGACACGGTCTATGGCTACACCTTC. Translated, it gives CAWSPLRDTVYGYTF. The full variable domain, completed using reference TRBV30 and TRBJ1-2, is SQTIHQWPATLVQPVGSPLSLECTVEGTSNPNLYWYRQAAGRGLQLLFYSVGIGQISSEVPQNLSASRPQDRQFILSSKKLLLSDSGFYLCAWSPLRDTVYGYTFGSGTRLTVV.

This chain links TRBV9 with TRBJ2-1; TRBD1 agrees at 8 bases. The V gene's germline CDR1 is SGDLS and CDR2 YYNGEE. After removal of 3 bases from V and 1 base from J, the junction contained 3 bases not matched to a gene. The CDR3 has 15 residues. The CDR3 bases are TGTGCCAGCAGCGGCGGGACAGGATCCTACAATGAGCAGTTCTTC. Translating it yields CASSGGTGSYNEQFF.

The chain has TRBV7-8 and TRBJ2-4; D might be TRBD2 (5 bases). Germline lookup yields CDR1 SGHVS and CDR2 FQNEAQ. With 2 bases removed from V and 4 bases from J, the gap between germline ends came to 12 bases. The CDR3 runs to 15 residues. In DNA, the CDR3 is TGTGCCAGCAGCTTATATAGAGGGTTGAAAAACATTCAGTACTTC. Amino acids: CASSLYRGLKNIQYF.

The gene calls are TRBV25-1 and TRBJ1-1; 10 nucleotides align to TRBD1. The V gene's germline CDR1 is MGHDK and CDR2 SYGVNS. CDR3 length: 16 residues. V was pared by 4 bases and J by 5 bases, with 10 bases of the junction left unmatched. The DNA of the CDR3 is TGTGCCAGCAGTGCGAACCGGGACAGGGGTATGACTGAAGCTTTCTTT. It codes for CASSANRDRGMTEAFF.